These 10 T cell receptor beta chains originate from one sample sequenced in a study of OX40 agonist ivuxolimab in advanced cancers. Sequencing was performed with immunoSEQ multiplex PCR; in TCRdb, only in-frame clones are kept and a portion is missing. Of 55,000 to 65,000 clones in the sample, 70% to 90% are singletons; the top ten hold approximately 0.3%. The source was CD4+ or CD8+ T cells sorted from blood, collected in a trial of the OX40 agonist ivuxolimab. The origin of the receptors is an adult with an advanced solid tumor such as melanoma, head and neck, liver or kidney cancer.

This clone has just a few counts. As DNA, the CDR3 is TGTGCCAGCAGCCCCCAGATGCGGCGGCATAATTCACCCCTCCACTTT. Protein: CASSPQMRRHNSPLHF. The chain has TRBV13 and TRBJ1-6; D remains ambiguous. The CDR3 consists of 16 residues. V lost 5 bases to trimming and J lost 5 bases, with 16 bases between them. Germline V lookup: CDR1 PRHDT, CDR2 FYEKMQ (reference sequence). The full variable domain, in which reference TRBV13 and TRBJ1-6 provide the parts outside the CDR3, is AAGVIQSPRHLIKEKRETATLKCYPIPRHDTVYWYQQGPGQDPQFLISFYEKMQSDKGSIPDRFSAQQFSDYHSELNMSSLELGDSALYFCASSPQMRRHNSPLHFGNGTRLTVT.

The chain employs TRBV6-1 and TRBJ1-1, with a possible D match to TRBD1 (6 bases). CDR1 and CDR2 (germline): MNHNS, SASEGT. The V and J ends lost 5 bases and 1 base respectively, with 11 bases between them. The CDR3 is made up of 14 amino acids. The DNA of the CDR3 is TGTGCCAGCAGTCCCTGGGGGGCGAACACTGAAGCTTTCTTT. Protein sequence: CASSPWGANTEAFF.

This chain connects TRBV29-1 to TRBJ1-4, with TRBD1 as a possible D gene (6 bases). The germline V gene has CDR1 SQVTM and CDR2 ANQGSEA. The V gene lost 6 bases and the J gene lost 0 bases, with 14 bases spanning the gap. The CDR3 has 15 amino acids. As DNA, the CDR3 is TGCAGCGTCGCCACAGGGTATGCAACTAATGAAAAACTGTTTTTT. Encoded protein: CSVATGYATNEKLFF.

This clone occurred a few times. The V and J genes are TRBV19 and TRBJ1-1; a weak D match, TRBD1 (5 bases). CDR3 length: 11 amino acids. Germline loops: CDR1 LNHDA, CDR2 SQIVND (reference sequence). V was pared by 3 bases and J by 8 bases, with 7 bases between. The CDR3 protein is CASSIKGEAFF. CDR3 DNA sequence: TGTGCCAGTAGTATTAAGGGGGAAGCTTTCTTT.

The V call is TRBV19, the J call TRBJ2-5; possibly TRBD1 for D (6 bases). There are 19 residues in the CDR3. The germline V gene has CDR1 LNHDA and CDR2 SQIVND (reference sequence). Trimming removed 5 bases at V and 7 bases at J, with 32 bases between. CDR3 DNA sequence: TGTGCCAGTAGTCATGACGGAGGCCAGGGGCTTCTAAGAGGGACGACCCAGTACTTC. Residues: CASSHDGGQGLLRGTTQYF.

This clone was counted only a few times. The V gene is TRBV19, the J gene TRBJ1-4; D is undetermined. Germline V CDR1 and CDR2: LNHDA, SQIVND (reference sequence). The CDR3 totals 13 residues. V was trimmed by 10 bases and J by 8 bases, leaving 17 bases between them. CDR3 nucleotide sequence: TGTGCCACCAGCCCCACCGTAGGGGAAAAACTGTTTTTT. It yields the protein CATSPTVGEKLFF.

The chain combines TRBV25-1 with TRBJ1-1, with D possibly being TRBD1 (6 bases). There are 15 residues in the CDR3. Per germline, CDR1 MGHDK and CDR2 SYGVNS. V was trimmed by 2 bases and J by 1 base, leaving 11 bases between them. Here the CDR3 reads CASSERGPENTEAFF. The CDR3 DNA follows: TGTGCCAGCAGTGAACGGGGGCCTGAGAACACTGAAGCTTTCTTT. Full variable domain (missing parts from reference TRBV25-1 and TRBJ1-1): EADIYQTPRYLVIGTGKKITLECSQTMGHDKMYWYQQDPGMELHLIHYSYGVNSTEKGDLSSESTVSRIRTEHFPLTLESARPSHTSQYLCASSERGPENTEAFFGQGTRLTVV.

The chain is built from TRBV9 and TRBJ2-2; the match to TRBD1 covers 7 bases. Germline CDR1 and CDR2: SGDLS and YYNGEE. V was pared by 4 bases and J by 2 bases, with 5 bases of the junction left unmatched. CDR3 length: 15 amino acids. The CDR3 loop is CASSPRDSNTGELFF. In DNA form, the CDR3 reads TGTGCCAGCAGCCCTCGGGACAGTAACACCGGGGAGCTGTTTTTT.

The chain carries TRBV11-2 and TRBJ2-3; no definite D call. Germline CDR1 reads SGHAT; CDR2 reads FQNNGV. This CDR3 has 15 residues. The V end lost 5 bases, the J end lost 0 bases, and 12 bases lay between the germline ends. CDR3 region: CASSRAFTSTDTQYF. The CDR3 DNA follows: TGTGCCAGCAGCAGGGCGTTTACTAGCACAGATACGCAGTATTTT.

The CDR3 DNA follows: TGTGCCAGCTCACCACCAGTGAGCACTGAAGCTTTCTTT. Residues: CASSPPVSTEAFF. This chain joins TRBV18 and TRBJ1-1, with D unresolved. The CDR3 contains 13 residues. Trimming removed 0 bases from V and 4 bases from J, with 6 bases in between. Per germline, CDR1 KGHSH and CDR2 LQKENI.